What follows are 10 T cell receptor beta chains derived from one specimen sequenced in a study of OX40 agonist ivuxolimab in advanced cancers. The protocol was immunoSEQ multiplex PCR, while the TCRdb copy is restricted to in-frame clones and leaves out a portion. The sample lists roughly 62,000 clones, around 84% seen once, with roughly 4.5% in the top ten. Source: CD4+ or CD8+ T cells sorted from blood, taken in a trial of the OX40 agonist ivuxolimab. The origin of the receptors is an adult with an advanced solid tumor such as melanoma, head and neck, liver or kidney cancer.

CDR3 residues: CASQGTLGNTIYF. In DNA, the CDR3 is TGTGCCAGCCAGGGTACCCTTGGAAACACCATATATTTT. The chain has TRBV2 and TRBJ1-3; D possibly corresponds to TRBD1 (5 bases). From germline, CDR1 is SNHLY and CDR2 FYNNEI. Trimming cost V 8 bases and J 3 bases, with 11 bases left between them. The CDR3 is 13 amino acids.

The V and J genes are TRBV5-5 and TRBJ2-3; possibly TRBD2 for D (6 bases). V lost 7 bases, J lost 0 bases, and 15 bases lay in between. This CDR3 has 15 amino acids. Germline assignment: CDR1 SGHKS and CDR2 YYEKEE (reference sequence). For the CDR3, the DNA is TGTGCCAGCGTTCCCAGCGGGCGTAGCACAGATACGCAGTATTTT. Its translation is CASVPSGRSTDTQYF.

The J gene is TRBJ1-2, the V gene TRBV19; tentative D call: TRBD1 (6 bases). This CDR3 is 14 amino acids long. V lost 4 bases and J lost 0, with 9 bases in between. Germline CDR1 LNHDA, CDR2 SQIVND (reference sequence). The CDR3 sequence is CASSTTGTNYGYTF. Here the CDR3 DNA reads TGTGCCAGTAGTACGACAGGAACTAACTATGGCTACACCTTC.

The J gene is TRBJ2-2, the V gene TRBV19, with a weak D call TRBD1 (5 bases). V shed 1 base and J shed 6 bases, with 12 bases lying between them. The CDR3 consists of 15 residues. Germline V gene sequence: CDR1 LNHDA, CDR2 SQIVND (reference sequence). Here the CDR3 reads CASSIGAGLAGELFF. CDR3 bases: TGTGCCAGTAGTATAGGGGCAGGGCTGGCCGGGGAGCTGTTTTTT.

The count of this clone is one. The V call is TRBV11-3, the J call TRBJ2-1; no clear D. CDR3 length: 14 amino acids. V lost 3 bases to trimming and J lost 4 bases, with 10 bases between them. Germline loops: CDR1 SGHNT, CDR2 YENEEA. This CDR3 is CASSLGDGYNEQFF. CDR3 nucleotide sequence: TGTGCCAGCAGCTTGGGCGACGGATACAATGAGCAGTTCTTC.

CDR3 nucleotides: TGTGCCAGCAGTTTATTCTTCCGGGGGACAGTTTACGAGCAGTACTTC. Translation gives CASSLFFRGTVYEQYF. V and J are TRBV28 and TRBJ2-5; the D gene is possibly TRBD1 (7 bases). Gene TRBJ2-7 matches the end of the DNA better, so the J call may be wrong. CDR1 MDHEN and CDR2 SYDVKM come from the germline V gene. CDR3 length: 16 residues.

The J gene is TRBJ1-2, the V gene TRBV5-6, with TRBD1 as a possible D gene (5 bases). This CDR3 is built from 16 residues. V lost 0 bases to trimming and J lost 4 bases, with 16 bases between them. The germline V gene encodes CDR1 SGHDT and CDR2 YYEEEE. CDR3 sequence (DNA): TGTGCCAGCAGCTTGGGAGGCCTTGCAGGGATCTATGGCTACACCTTC. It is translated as CASSLGGLAGIYGYTF.

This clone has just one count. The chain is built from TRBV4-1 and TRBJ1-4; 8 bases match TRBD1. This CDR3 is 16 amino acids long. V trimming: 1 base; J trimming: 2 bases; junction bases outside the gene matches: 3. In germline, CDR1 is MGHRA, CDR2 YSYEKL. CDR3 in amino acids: CASSQARTGTNEKLFF. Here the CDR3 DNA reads TGCGCCAGCAGCCAAGCCCGGACAGGGACTAATGAAAAACTGTTTTTT.

The CDR3 spells CAMTGSPYEQYF. CDR3 bases: TGTGCCATGACAGGTAGTCCCTACGAGCAGTACTTC. This sequence joins TRBV30 and TRBJ2-7, with D perhaps TRBD1 (6 bases). CDR3 length equals 12 residues. V was clipped by 8 bases and J by 2 bases, with 13 bases between them. Germline CDR1 GTSNPN, CDR2 SVGIG (reference sequence). Full variable domain (outside the CDR3, taken from reference TRBV30 and TRBJ2-7): SQTIHQWPATLVQPVGSPLSLECTVEGTSNPNLYWYRQAAGRGLQLLFYSVGIGQISSEVPQNLSASRPQDRQFILSSKKLLLSDSGFYLCAMTGSPYEQYFGPGTRLTVT.

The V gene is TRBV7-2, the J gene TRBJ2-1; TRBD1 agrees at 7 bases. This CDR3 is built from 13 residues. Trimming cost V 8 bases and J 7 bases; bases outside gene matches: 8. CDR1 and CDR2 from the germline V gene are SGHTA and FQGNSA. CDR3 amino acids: CASSDARGNEQFF. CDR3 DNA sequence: TGTGCCAGCTCTGACGCCAGGGGGAATGAGCAGTTCTTC. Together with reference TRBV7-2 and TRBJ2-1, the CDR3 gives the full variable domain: GAGVSQSPSNKVTEKGKDVELRCDPISGHTALYWYRQSLGQGLEFLIYFQGNSAPDKSGLPSDRFSAERTGGSVSTLTIQRTQQEDSAVYLCASSDARGNEQFFGPGTRLTVL.